These T cell receptor beta chains were read from a single sample in a study of T cells in Graves' hyperthyroidism and ophthalmopathy. TCRdb re-called the multiplex PCR reads with MiXCR, one entry per CDR3 protein. Of roughly 40,000 distinct CDR3 sequences listed, around 56% are singletons. The sequencing input was blood. The receptor set was obtained from a middle-aged man with Graves' ophthalmopathy. CDR3s include the opening cysteine and the closing phenylalanine or tryptophan. D genes are given only for firm matches. Some rows have no size entry. The others give once, few or many, or a class for an expanded clone.

j_call | d_call | v_call | clone_size | cdr3_nt | cdr3_aa
TRBJ2-5 | - | TRBV29-1 | medium-sized | TGCAGCGTGGCGCCGGAGAATCTACAAGAGACCCAGTACTTC | CSVAPENLQETQYF
TRBJ1-2 | - | TRBV5-1 | - | TGCGCCAGCAGCTTGGCTGGGGATGGCTACACCTTC | CASSLAGDGYTF
TRBJ1-1 | - | TRBV20-1 | many | TGCAGTGGAATAGATGCGAAGACGGGGCACACTGAAGCTTTCTTT | CSGIDAKTGHTEAFF
TRBJ2-4 | - | TRBV7-9 | - | TGTGCCAGCAGCTTAGGATCGGGGTTACCCCCCGGAGACATTCAGTACTTC | CASSLGSGLPPGDIQYF
TRBJ2-7 | - | TRBV6-2/TRBV6-3 | many | TGTGCCAGCAGTCCAGGTGGTAGTTCTTACGAGCAGTACTTC | CASSPGGSSYEQYF
TRBJ2-7 | - | TRBV28 | many | TGTGCCAGCAGTAGTATTCCGGCGGCTAAAACCTACGAGCAGTACTTC | CASSSIPAAKTYEQYF
TRBJ2-2 | TRBD1 | TRBV25-1 | few | TGTGCCAGCAGTGAATATGCGGGACAGGGGACGGTAACCGGGGAGCTGTTTTTT | CASSEYAGQGTVTGELFF
TRBJ2-2 | TRBD1 | TRBV7-3 | many | TGTGCCAGCAGTCCCTTTTACGGGACAGGGAACACCGGGGAGCTGTTTTTT | CASSPFYGTGNTGELFF
TRBJ2-5 | - | TRBV2 | - | TGTGCCAGCAGGAGGAGGGACCAAGAGACCCAGTACTTC | CASRRRDQETQYF
TRBJ1-1 | - | TRBV25-1 | few | TGTGCCAGCAGTGAATATAAGGGGGACACTGAAGCTTTCTTT | CASSEYKGDTEAFF
TRBJ2-2 | - | TRBV25-1 | - | TGTGCCAGCAGTGATTCCATATACAACACCGGGGAGCTGTTTTTT | CASSDSIYNTGELFF
TRBJ2-1 | TRBD2 | TRBV11-2 | many | TGTGCCAGCAGCTTTACTAGCGGGAGGGCCAATGAGCAGTTCTTC | CASSFTSGRANEQFF
TRBJ1-2 | - | TRBV30 | many | TGTGCCAGGGGGGCTCATCATGGCTACACCTTC | CARGAHHGYTF
TRBJ2-7 | - | TRBV7-9 | many | TGTGCCAGCAGCTCCTTGGACAAAACCTACGAGCAGTACTTC | CASSSLDKTYEQYF
TRBJ2-7 | - | TRBV7-8 | - | TGTGCTAGCAGCTTTGGCCGGGGCCACGAGCAGTACTTC | CASSFGRGHEQYF
TRBJ2-1 | - | TRBV24-1 | few | TGTGCCACTCAAAGCGATCGGGAAAGCTCCTACAATGAGCAGTTCTTC | CATQSDRESSYNEQFF
TRBJ1-2 | TRBD1 | TRBV5-5 | - | TGTGCCAGCAGCTTAGGGACAGAAGCTAACTATGGCTACACCTTC | CASSLGTEANYGYTF
TRBJ1-5 | - | TRBV2 | many | TGTGCCAGCAGCACCAGACACGCCAAGGGGCCCCAGCATTTT | CASSTRHAKGPQHF
TRBJ2-7 | - | TRBV5-1 | medium-sized | TGCGCCAGCAGCTTGGGGGCGGACTCCTACGAGCAGTACTTC | CASSLGADSYEQYF
TRBJ2-3 | - | TRBV7-2 | - | TGTGCCAGCAGCTTACTCAGGGAGTATTTT | CASSLLREYF
TRBJ2-7 | - | TRBV25-1 | - | TGTGCCAGCAGTAGGAGCTTCTACGAGCAGAACTTC | CASSRSFYEQNF
TRBJ1-5 | TRBD1 | TRBV10-3 | - | TGTGCCATCAGACGGGACAGCACAGATACGCAGCCCCAGCATTTT | CAIRRDSTDTQPQHF
TRBJ2-7 | TRBD1 | TRBV7-9 | - | TGTGCCAGCAGCTCCTACCGGGACAGGGTCTACGAGCAGTACTTC | CASSSYRDRVYEQYF
TRBJ1-3 | - | TRBV7-9 | many | TGTGCCAGCACCCGAGCGGGGGGCTCTGGAAACACCATATATTTT | CASTRAGGSGNTIYF
TRBJ2-5 | TRBD1 | TRBV7-6 | - | TGTGCCAGCAGCCTAGGGACAGGGGGCGGGGAGACCCAGTACTTC | CASSLGTGGGETQYF
TRBJ2-6 | - | TRBV25-1 | medium-sized | TGTGCCAGCAGTGAAGAACGCTCTGGGGCCAACGTCCTGACTTTC | CASSEERSGANVLTF
TRBJ1-5 | - | TRBV20-1 | many | TGCAGTGCTATCAAAATAGGGGGTCAGCGCCACAATCAGCCCCAGCATTTT | CSAIKIGGQRHNQPQHF
TRBJ2-3 | - | TRBV20-1 | few | TGCAGTGCTAGCGGGCTAGAGAATGAGCAGTATTTT | CSASGLENEQYF
TRBJ2-3 | TRBD2 | TRBV11-3 | many | TGTGCCAGCAGCTTAGTAGCGGGTGATACGCAGTATTTT | CASSLVAGDTQYF
TRBJ2-2 | TRBD1 | TRBV11-2 | many | TGTGCCAGCAGCTTAGGGGTAGGGGGCCTCGCGAACACCGGGGAGCTGTTTTTT | CASSLGVGGLANTGELFF
TRBJ2-3 | TRBD2 | TRBV9 | many | TGTGCCAGCAGCGTAGGACTAGCGGGGTCTAGCACAGATACGCAGTATTTT | CASSVGLAGSSTDTQYF
TRBJ2-1 | TRBD2 | TRBV2 | - | TGTGCCAGCAGCGTAGCGGGGGACAATGAGCAGTTCTTC | CASSVAGDNEQFF
TRBJ2-3 | - | TRBV12-3/TRBV12-4 | - | TGTGCCAGCAGGAGAGGGGGGGTGGACACCGGGGAGTATTTT | CASRRGGVDTGEYF
TRBJ2-7 | TRBD1 | TRBV7-3 | - | TGTGCCAGCAAAGGCGGACAGGGGGGCACCGAGCAGTACTTC | CASKGGQGGTEQYF
TRBJ1-1 | - | TRBV6-5 | - | TGTGCCAGCAAGGGGACTGAAGCTTTCTTT | CASKGTEAFF
TRBJ2-7 | - | TRBV19 | - | TGTGCCAGTATAGCGACAAGCTCCTACGAGCAGTACTTC | CASIATSSYEQYF
TRBJ2-5 | - | TRBV20-1 | - | TGCAGTGGATCGCAGGGAGGCCACAATGAGACCCAGTACTTC | CSGSQGGHNETQYF
TRBJ1-6 | TRBD1 | TRBV18 | many | TGTGCCAGCTCACCCGGACAGGGTCAATCACCCCTCCACTTT | CASSPGQGQSPLHF
TRBJ2-7 | - | TRBV20-1 | many | TGCAGTATCAGTCGAGGGGTCAGCTCCTACGAGCAGTACTTC | CSISRGVSSYEQYF
TRBJ1-2 | - | TRBV19 | - | TGTGCCAGTAGTATTCGGACCAGCACAGCGTATGGCTACACCTTC | CASSIRTSTAYGYTF
TRBJ2-1 | - | TRBV29-1 | medium-sized | TGCAGCGTTGAAGAGGCATTTCCCGGCGATGAGCAGTTCTTC | CSVEEAFPGDEQFF
TRBJ2-2 | - | TRBV6-1 | - | TGTGCCAGCAGTAGTCTGGGTTACACCGGGGAGCTGTTTTTT | CASSSLGYTGELFF
TRBJ1-3 | - | TRBV5-1 | - | TGCGCCAGCAGTATGGGATATGGAAACACCATATATTTT | CASSMGYGNTIYF
TRBJ2-3 | - | TRBV5-4 | once | TGTGCCACCAGCACGCAACTAGAGGTGGGGGCAGATACGCAGTATTTT | CATSTQLEVGADTQYF
TRBJ2-1 | TRBD1 | TRBV5-1 | - | TGCGCCAGCAGCCAGGGGGTTAGCTCCTACAATGAGCAGGTCTTC | CASSQGVSSYNEQVF
TRBJ2-1 | - | TRBV25-1 | - | TGTGCCAGCAGTATGATGCGGGGTTGGGAGTGCACGTTCTTC | CASSMMRGWECTFF
TRBJ2-2 | - | TRBV19 | many | TGTGCCAGTAGTAAGGGAGCCCCAGAAACCGGGGAGCTGTTTTTT | CASSKGAPETGELFF
TRBJ1-1 | - | TRBV7-6 | - | TGTGCCGGCAGCTCGACCGGGACAATGAACACTGAAGCTCTCTTT | CAGSSTGTMNTEALF
TRBJ1-2 | - | TRBV9 | once | TGTGCCAGCAGCGTAGATCAGGGGCTGCATTACTATGGCTACACCTTC | CASSVDQGLHYYGYTF
TRBJ2-7 | - | TRBV19 | - | TGTGCCAGTAGTTCGTCCGGGACAGGGGAAGGTAGCGGGAGGGCCCTCGAGAACGAGCAGTACTTC | CASSSSGTGEGSGRALENEQYF
TRBJ1-3 | - | TRBV11-3 | many | TGTGCCAGCAGGGGGACGTCTGGAAACACCATATATTTT | CASRGTSGNTIYF
TRBJ2-7 | TRBD1 | TRBV20-1 | once | TGCAGTGCGAGGACAGGGCTCCCTTTTGACGAGCAGTACTTC | CSARTGLPFDEQYF
TRBJ2-7 | - | TRBV5-1 | - | TGCGCCAGCACCCACCCGGGGCCCTACGAGCAGCACTTC | CASTHPGPYEQHF
TRBJ2-3 | TRBD2 | TRBV2 | many | TGTGCCAGCTGCGGGCGGGAGACCACAGATACGCAGTATTTT | CASCGRETTDTQYF
TRBJ1-4 | TRBD1 | TRBV20-1 | - | TGCCAAGGGGGTGGTCAGGGGGCTAACACTGAAAAACTGTTTTTT | CQGGGQGANTEKLFF
TRBJ1-6 | TRBD1 | TRBV3-1 | many | TGTGCCAGCAGCCAGCCCCGGGGACAGACTAATTCACCCCTCCACTTT | CASSQPRGQTNSPLHF